A selection of T cell receptor beta chains follows, all from one sample in a study of T cells in Graves' hyperthyroidism and ophthalmopathy. TCRdb passed the multiplex PCR reads through MiXCR, listing each CDR3 protein once. The repertoire consists of 550,000 to 600,000 distinct CDR3 sequences, with more than 13% occurring once and the leading ten covering roughly 7.7%. The sample taken for sequencing was blood. These TCRs come from a woman aged 18 to 35 with Graves' ophthalmopathy. Each CDR3 is given with its conserved first and last residue. Fields, in order: D gene, V gene, CDR3 length, clone size, J gene, CDR3 DNA, CDR3 protein. D genes are given only for firm matches. Only part of the rows carry a size: once, few, many, or a class if the clone is expanded.

-,TRBV3-1,16,-,TRBJ1-5,TGTGCCAGCAGCCAACTCACGGGGGCCGACAATCAGCCCCAGCATTTT,CASSQLTGADNQPQHF
-,TRBV6-2/TRBV6-3,16,many,TRBJ1-5,TGTGCCAGCAGTTACCGTACCGAGAACAGGGTTCAGCCCCAGCATTTT,CASSYRTENRVQPQHF
TRBD1,TRBV4-2,14,many,TRBJ2-7,TGTGCCAGCAGCCAAGAGAGGGACAGCTACGAGCAGTACTTC,CASSQERDSYEQYF
-,TRBV28,14,many,TRBJ1-5,TGTGCCAGCAGTCAACACGTTGGCAATCAGCCCCAGCATTTT,CASSQHVGNQPQHF
-,TRBV11-2,13,-,TRBJ1-2,TGTGCCAGCAGCCTAAGCTCTGGGGGGGGCTACACCTTC,CASSLSSGGGYTF
TRBD2,TRBV9,15,few,TRBJ2-1,TGTGCCAGCGCGGGGGGGGGGAGGACCTACAATGAGCAGTTCTTC,CASAGGGRTYNEQFF
TRBD2,TRBV27,16,few,TRBJ2-7,TGTGCCAGCAGTCCACAACAACTAGCGGGAGGACACGAGCAGTACTTC,CASSPQQLAGGHEQYF
-,TRBV7-9,20,-,TRBJ1-3,TGTGCCAGCAGCTTACCCCGCGACGGCAGCCAGCTTTTCTCTGGAAACACCATATATTTT,CASSLPRDGSQLFSGNTIYF
-,TRBV7-9,14,many,TRBJ2-1,TGTGCCAGCAGCTTAGTCACTAGTAGCAATGAGCAGTTCTTC,CASSLVTSSNEQFF
-,TRBV11-3,15,-,TRBJ1-4,TGTGCCAGCAGCTTTCAAGGATCCTTAAATGAAAAACTGTTTTTT,CASSFQGSLNEKLFF
-,TRBV19,14,-,TRBJ2-1,TGTGCCAGTAGTACCCGACAGCCCAACAATGAGCAGTTCTTC,CASSTRQPNNEQFF
-,TRBV2,14,many,TRBJ2-1,TGTGCCAGCAGGTTGGAGGCCTCCTACAATGAGCAGTTCTTC,CASRLEASYNEQFF
-,TRBV27,15,many,TRBJ2-1,TGTGCCAGCAGCCCTAGGGCGGGATTAAGCGGTGAGCAGTTCTTC,CASSPRAGLSGEQFF
-,TRBV5-1,13,-,TRBJ1-4,TGCGCCAGCAGCGGTCAGGAAAATGAAAAACTGTTTTTT,CASSGQENEKLFF
TRBD2,TRBV20-1,15,-,TRBJ2-7,TGCAGTGCTAGGGGGAGGGTTTGGGACTCCTACGAGCAGTACTTC,CSARGRVWDSYEQYF
TRBD1,TRBV29-1,15,many,TRBJ1-1,TGCAGCGTAGACTCCGGGACAGGGTTTGGCACTGAAGCTTTCTTT,CSVDSGTGFGTEAFF
-,TRBV30,15,many,TRBJ1-1,TGTGCCCGAATGTCGCGAGGGCGAGGGGGCACTGAAGCTTTCTTT,CARMSRGRGGTEAFF
TRBD2,TRBV13,16,few,TRBJ2-1,TGTGCCAGCAGCTTACTCGGACTAGCGGCGTCCAATGAGCAGTTCTTC,CASSLLGLAASNEQFF
TRBD2,TRBV12-3/TRBV12-4,17,few,TRBJ2-3,TGTGCCAGCAGTCTCGGACTAGCGGGAGGGTCCCCAGATACGCAGTATTTT,CASSLGLAGGSPDTQYF
-,TRBV10-3,12,few,TRBJ1-2,TGTGCCATCAGTGAGGGGATGCATGGCTACACCTTC,CAISEGMHGYTF
-,TRBV2,12,many,TRBJ1-4,TGTGCCAGCAGTGAGCCCGGGGAAAAACTGTTTTTT,CASSEPGEKLFF
TRBD1,TRBV28,14,many,TRBJ1-1,TGTGCCAGCAGTTTTAGGGGGCTTTACACTGAAGCTTTCTTT,CASSFRGLYTEAFF
-,TRBV13,17,-,TRBJ2-7,TGTGCCACCAGTGGGGACACCGACAGCCTTAGCTCCTACGAGCAGTACTTC,CATSGDTDSLSSYEQYF
-,TRBV11-2,13,many,TRBJ2-4,TGTGCCAGCCGACAGCTGGCCAAAAACATTCAGTACTTC,CASRQLAKNIQYF
-,TRBV9,13,-,TRBJ1-4,TGTGCCAGCAAGCCGGGAACTAATGAAAAACTGTTTTTT,CASKPGTNEKLFF
TRBD2,TRBV3-1,17,few,TRBJ2-5,TGTGCCAGCAGCCAAGGGGGGACTAGCGGGAGGGGAGAGACCCAGTACTTC,CASSQGGTSGRGETQYF
TRBD1,TRBV19,13,few,TRBJ1-1,TGTGCCAGTGGCGGGACAGCGGGTACTGAAGCTTTCTTT,CASGGTAGTEAFF
-,TRBV2,11,many,TRBJ2-3,TGTGCCAGCAGTGAGGCGGATACGCAGTATTTT,CASSEADTQYF
-,TRBV2,15,many,TRBJ2-3,TGTGCCAGCAGTGAAATCGGAGGGGGTACAGATACGCAGTATTTT,CASSEIGGGTDTQYF